The clone carrying this TCR beta chain was observed a handful of times. The source of the sample is a study of shared clonotypes between healthy human individuals. Study at large: Participating donors consisted of a couple of women and a few men aged 18 to 49.

Sequencing was at deep level. Ten immunoSEQ deep assay plates were used to sequence the DNA of unsorted PBMCs. Profiling relied on immunoSEQ multiplex PCR, and the TCRdb table lists in-frame clones only, not all of them. The sample has approximately 470,000 clones, over 70% seen once; the top ten hold about an eighth. This receptor was taken from a woman in her thirties or forties in good health. Some clones in this sample may be carry-over from other donors' samples. The sample was PBMCs.

CDR3 amino acids: CASSLPGANVLTF. Written as DNA, the CDR3 is TGTGCCAGCAGTTTACCCGGGGCCAACGTCCTGACTTTC. The chain links TRBV28 to TRBJ2-6; unclear D gene. The germline CDR1 and CDR2 sequences are MDHEN and SYDVKM. V was shortened by 2 bases and J by 4 bases, with 3 bases between the two germline ends. The CDR3 length is 13 residues.